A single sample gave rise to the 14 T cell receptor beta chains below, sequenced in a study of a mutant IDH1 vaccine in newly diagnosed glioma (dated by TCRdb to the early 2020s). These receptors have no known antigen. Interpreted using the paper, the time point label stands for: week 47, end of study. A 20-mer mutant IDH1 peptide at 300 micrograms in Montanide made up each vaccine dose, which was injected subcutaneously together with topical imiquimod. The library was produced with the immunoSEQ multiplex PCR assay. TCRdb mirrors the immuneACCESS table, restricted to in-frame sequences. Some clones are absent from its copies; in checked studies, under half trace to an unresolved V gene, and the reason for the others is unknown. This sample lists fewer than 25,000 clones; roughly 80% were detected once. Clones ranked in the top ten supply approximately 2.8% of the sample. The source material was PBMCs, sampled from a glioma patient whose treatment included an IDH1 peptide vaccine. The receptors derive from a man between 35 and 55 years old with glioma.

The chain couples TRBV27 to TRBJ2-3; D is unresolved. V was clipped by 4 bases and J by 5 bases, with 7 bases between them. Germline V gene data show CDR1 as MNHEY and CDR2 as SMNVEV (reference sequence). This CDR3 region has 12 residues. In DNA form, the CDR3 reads TGTGCCAGCAGTTATAATAGAGATACGCAGTATTTT. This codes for CASSYNRDTQYF.

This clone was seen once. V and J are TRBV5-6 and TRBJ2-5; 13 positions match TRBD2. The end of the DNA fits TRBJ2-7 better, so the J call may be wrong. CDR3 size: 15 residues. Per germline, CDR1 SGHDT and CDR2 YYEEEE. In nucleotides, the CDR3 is TGTGCCAGCAGCTCTCCGGGACTAGCGGGAAACGAGCAGTACTTC. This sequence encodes CASSSPGLAGNEQYF.

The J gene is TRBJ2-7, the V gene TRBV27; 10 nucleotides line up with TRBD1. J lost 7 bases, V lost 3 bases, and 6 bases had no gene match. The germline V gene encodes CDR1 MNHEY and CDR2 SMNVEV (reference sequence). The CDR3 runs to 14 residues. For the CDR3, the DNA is TGTGCCAGCAGTTTGGGACAGGGGTTACGTGAGCAGTACTTC. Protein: CASSLGQGLREQYF.

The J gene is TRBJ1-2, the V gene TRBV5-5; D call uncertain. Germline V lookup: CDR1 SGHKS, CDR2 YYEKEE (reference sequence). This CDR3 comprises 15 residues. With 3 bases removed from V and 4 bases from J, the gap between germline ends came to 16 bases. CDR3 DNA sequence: TGTGCCAGCAGCTCCCCGGGTGACGGCCTCTATGGCTACACCTTC. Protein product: CASSSPGDGLYGYTF. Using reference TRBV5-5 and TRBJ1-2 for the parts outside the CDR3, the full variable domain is DAGVTQSPTHLIKTRGQQVTLRCSPISGHKSVSWYQQVLGQGPQFIFQYYEKEERGRGNFPDRFSARQFPNYSSELNVNALLLGDSALYLCASSSPGDGLYGYTFGSGTRLTVV.

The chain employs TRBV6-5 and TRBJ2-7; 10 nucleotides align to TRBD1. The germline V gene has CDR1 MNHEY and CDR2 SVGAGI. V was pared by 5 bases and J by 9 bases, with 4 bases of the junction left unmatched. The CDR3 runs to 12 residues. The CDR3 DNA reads TGTGCCAGCAGTGCCGGGACAGGGGTGCAGTACTTC. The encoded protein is CASSAGTGVQYF.

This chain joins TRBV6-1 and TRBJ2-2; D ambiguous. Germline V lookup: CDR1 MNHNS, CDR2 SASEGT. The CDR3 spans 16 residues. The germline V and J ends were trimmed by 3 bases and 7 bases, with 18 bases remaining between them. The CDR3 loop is CASSDRPQVSHGELFF. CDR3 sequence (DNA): TGTGCCAGCAGTGATCGCCCCCAGGTTTCCCACGGGGAGCTGTTTTTT.

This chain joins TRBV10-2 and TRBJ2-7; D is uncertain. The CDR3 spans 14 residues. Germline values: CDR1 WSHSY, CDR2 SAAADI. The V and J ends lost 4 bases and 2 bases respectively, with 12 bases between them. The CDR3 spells CASSADSIAYEQYF. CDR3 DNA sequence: TGCGCCAGCAGTGCAGACTCCATAGCCTACGAGCAGTACTTC.

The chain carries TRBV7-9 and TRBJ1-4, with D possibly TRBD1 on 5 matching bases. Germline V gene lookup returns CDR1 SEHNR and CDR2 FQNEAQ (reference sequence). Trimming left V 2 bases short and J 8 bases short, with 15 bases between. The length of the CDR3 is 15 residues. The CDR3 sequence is CASSLQGARREKLFF. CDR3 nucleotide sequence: TGTGCCAGCAGCTTACAGGGTGCCCGTCGGGAAAAACTGTTTTTT.

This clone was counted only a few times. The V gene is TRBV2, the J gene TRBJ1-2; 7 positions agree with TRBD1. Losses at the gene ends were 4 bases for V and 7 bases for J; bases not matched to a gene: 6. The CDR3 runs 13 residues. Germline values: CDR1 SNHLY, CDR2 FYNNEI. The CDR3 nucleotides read TGTGCCAGCAGTGCACAGGGGATGGGTGGCTACACCTTC. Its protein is CASSAQGMGGYTF.

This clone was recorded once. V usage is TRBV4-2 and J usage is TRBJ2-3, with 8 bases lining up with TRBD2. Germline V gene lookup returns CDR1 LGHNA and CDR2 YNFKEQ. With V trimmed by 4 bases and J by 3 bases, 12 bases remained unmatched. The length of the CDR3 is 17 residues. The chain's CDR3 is CASSLQWREVETDTQYF. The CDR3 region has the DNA TGTGCCAGCAGCCTTCAGTGGCGGGAGGTTGAGACAGATACGCAGTATTTT.

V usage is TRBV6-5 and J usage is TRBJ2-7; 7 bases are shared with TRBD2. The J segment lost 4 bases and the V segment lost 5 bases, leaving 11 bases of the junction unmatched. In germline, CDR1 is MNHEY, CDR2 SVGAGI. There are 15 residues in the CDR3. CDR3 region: CASSQPGSGRYEQYF. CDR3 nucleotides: TGTGCCAGCAGTCAACCGGGTTCCGGGAGGTACGAGCAGTACTTC.

The CDR3 DNA is TGCAGTGCAACCCAAGGCGGGGAGCAGTTCTTC. Its translation: CSATQGGEQFF. This sequence joins TRBV20-1 and TRBJ2-1, with a possible D match to TRBD2 (5 bases). In germline, CDR1 is DFQATT, CDR2 SNEGSKA (reference sequence). V was cut by 6 bases and J by 10 bases, with 13 bases left in between. The CDR3 runs to 11 residues.

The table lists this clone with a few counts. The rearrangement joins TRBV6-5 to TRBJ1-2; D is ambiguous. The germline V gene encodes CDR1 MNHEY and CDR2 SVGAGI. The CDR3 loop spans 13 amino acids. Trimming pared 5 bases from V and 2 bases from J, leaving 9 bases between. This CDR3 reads CASSLDGNYGYTF. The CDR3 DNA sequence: TGTGCCAGCAGTCTGGACGGAAACTATGGCTACACCTTC.

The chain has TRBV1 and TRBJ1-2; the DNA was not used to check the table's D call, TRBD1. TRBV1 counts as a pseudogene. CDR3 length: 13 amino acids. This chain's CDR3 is CTSGTGEDYGYTF. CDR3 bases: TGCACCAGCGGGACAGGGGAAGACTATGGCTACACCTTC.